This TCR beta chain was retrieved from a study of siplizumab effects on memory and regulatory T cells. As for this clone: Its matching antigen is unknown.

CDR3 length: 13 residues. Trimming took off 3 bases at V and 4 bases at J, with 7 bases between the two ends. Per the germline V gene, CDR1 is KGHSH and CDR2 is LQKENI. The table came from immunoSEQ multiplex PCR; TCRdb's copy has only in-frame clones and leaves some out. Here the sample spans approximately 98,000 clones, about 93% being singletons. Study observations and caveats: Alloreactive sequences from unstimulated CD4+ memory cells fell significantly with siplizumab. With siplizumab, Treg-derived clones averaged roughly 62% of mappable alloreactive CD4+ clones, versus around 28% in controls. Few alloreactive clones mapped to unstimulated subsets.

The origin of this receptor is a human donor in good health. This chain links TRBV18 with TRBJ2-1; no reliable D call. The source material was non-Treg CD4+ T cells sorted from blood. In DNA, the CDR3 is TGTGCCAGCTCACCGGCGCCTTACAATGAGCAGTTCTTC. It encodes CASSPAPYNEQFF. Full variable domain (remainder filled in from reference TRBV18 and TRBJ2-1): NAGVMQNPRHLVRRRGQEARLRCSPMKGHSHVYWYRQLPEEGLKFMVYLQKENIIDESGMPKERFSAEFPKEGPSILRIQQVVRGDSAAYFCASSPAPYNEQFFGPGTRLTVL.